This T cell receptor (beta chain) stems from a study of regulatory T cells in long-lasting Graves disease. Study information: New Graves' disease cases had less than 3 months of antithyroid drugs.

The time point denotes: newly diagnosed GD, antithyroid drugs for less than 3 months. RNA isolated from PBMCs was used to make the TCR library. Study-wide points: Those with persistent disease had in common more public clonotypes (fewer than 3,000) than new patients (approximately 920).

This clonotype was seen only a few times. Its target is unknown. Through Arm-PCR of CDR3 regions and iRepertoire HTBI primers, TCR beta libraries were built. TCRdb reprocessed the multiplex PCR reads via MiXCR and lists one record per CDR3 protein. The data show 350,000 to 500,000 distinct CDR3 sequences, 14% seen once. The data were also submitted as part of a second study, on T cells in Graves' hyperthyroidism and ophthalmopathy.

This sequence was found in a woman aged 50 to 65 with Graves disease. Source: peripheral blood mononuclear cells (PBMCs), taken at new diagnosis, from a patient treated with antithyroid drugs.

The CDR3 region has the DNA TGTGCCAGCAGCTTGTCTAGTAGCACCGGGGAGCTGTTTTTT. This gives the protein CASSLSSSTGELFF. The chain couples TRBV7-3 to TRBJ2-2; no firm D call. V was clipped by 3 bases and J by 4 bases, with 9 bases between them. The CDR3 is 14 residues long. The V gene's germline CDR1 is SGHTA and CDR2 FQGTGA.